Listed below are T cell receptor beta chains from one sample, sequenced in a study of OX40 agonist ivuxolimab in advanced cancers. The protocol was immunoSEQ multiplex PCR, while the TCRdb copy is restricted to in-frame clones and leaves out a portion. The table includes more than 40,000 clones, roughly 85% detected once. The sample in question was CD4+ or CD8+ T cells sorted from blood, obtained in a trial of the OX40 agonist ivuxolimab. These receptors were taken from an adult with an advanced solid tumor such as melanoma, head and neck, liver or kidney cancer. Each CDR3 is given with its conserved first and last residue. The order of the fields is J gene, V gene, CDR3 protein.

TRBJ2-3,TRBV6-1,CASSEYLDTQYF
TRBJ1-2,TRBV29-1,CSVEGDSRNYGYTF
TRBJ1-2,TRBV29-1,CSVRTDQGINYGYTF
TRBJ2-1,TRBV5-4,CASSGGGRYNEQFF
TRBJ2-7,TRBV4-2,CASSQLADYSYEQYF
TRBJ2-7,TRBV12-5,CASGLGRDSGPAYEQYF
TRBJ2-1,TRBV11-3,CASSFSRGPYNEQFF
TRBJ2-7,TRBV30,CAWSVGGISYEQYF
TRBJ2-3,TRBV11-2,CASSLVSAGDFTDTQYF
TRBJ2-3,TRBV28,CASSSPSGGGTDTQYF
TRBJ1-2,TRBV11-2,CASRNSWVTPDYGYTF
TRBJ2-5,TRBV5-1,CASSLTLLGQGGETQYF
TRBJ2-1,TRBV6-1,CASSEAKGGGNEQFF
TRBJ1-2,TRBV28,CASSNRNYGYTF
TRBJ2-7,TRBV5-6,CASSLGPLEQYF
TRBJ1-6,TRBV27,CASSLLGWSPLHF
TRBJ1-2,TRBV4-2,CASSQDLDRGDGYTF
TRBJ2-7,TRBV9,CASSPSLENSYEQYF
TRBJ2-2,TRBV5-1,CASSLKIAGWGTGELFF
TRBJ2-7,TRBV4-1,CASSQLAGYEQYF
TRBJ2-5,TRBV5-1,CASSGDRDETQYF
TRBJ1-1,TRBV6-1,CASSEHDLSEAFF
TRBJ1-1,TRBV5-4,CASSFMGAEAFF
TRBJ1-1,TRBV4-1,CASSPRTGNTEAFF
TRBJ2-7,TRBV2,CASSRGSFDPYEQYF
TRBJ2-5,TRBV7-8,CASSLLSGQETQYF
TRBJ1-3,TRBV15,CATSRDLQDSGNTIYF
TRBJ1-1,TRBV28,CASSFYRTGWNTEAFF
TRBJ1-1,TRBV27,CASSAMRQEMNTEAFF
TRBJ1-1,TRBV11-3,CASSLGGPAFF
NA,TRBV5-1,CASSPPASGGSYEQYF